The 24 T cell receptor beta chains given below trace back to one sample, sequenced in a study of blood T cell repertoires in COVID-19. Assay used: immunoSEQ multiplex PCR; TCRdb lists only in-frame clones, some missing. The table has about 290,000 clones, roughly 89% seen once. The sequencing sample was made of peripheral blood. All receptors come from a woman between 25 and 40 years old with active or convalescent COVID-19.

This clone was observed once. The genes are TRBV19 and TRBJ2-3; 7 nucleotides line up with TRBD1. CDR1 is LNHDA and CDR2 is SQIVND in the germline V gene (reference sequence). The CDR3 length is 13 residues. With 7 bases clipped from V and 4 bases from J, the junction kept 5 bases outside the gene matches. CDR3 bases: TGTGCCAGTACTCGACAGGGCTCAGATACGCAGTATTTT. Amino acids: CASTRQGSDTQYF.

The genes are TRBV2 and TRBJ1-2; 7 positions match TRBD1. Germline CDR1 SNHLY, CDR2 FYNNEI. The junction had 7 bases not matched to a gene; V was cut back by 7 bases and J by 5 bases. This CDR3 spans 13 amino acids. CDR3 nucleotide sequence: TGTGCCAGCACCCTGACAGGGTCTTATGGCTACACCTTC. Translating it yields CASTLTGSYGYTF.

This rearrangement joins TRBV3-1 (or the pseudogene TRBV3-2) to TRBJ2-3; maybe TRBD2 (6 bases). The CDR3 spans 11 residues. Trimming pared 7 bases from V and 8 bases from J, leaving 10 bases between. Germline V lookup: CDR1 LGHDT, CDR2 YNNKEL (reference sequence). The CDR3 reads CASTMGGTQYF. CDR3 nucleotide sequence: TGTGCCAGCACAATGGGGGGTACGCAGTATTTT.

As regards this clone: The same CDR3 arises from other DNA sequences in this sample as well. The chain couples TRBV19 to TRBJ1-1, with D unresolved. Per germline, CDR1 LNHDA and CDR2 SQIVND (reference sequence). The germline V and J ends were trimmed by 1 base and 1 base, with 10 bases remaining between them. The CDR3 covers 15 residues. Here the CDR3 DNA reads TGTGCCAGTAGTATAGGAGGCCCTCGGAACACTGAAGCTTTCTTT. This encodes CASSIGGPRNTEAFF.

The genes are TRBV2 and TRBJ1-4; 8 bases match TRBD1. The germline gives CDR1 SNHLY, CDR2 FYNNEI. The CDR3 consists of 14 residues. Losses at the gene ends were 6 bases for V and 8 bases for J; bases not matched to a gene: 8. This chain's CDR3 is CASRKGQGWEKLFF. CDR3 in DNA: TGTGCCAGCAGGAAAGGACAGGGTTGGGAAAAACTGTTTTTT. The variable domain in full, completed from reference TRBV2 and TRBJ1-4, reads EPEVTQTPSHQVTQMGQEVILRCVPISNHLYFYWYRQILGQKVEFLVSFYNNEISEKSEIFDDQFSVERPDGSNFTLKIRSTKLEDSAMYFCASRKGQGWEKLFFGSGTQLSVL.

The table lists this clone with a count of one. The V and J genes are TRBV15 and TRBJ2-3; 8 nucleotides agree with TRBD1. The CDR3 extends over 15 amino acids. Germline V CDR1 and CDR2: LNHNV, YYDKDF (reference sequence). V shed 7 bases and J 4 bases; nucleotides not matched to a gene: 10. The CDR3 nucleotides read TGTGCCACCACCCCCGGACAGGGTCGTTCAGATACGCAGTATTTT. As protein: CATTPGQGRSDTQYF.

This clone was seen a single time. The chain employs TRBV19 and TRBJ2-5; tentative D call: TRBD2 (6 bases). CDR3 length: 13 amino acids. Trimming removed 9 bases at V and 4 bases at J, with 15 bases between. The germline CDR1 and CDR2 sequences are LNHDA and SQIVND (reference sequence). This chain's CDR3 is CASGRGGGETQYF. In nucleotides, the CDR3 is TGTGCCAGCGGACGGGGAGGCGGAGAGACCCAGTACTTC.

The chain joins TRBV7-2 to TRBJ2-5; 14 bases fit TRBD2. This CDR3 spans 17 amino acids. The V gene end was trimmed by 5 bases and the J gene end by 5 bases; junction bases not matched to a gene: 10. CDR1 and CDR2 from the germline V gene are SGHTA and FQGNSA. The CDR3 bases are TGTGCCAGCAGCGCCAGACTAGCGGGGGGGCTCGGGGAGACCCAGTACTTC. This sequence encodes CASSARLAGGLGETQYF.

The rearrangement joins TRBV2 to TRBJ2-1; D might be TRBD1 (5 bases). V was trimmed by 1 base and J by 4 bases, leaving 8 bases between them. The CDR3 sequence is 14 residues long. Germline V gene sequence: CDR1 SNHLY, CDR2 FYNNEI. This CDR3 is CASSEEQAYNEQFF. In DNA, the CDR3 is TGTGCCAGCAGTGAAGAACAGGCGTACAATGAGCAGTTCTTC.

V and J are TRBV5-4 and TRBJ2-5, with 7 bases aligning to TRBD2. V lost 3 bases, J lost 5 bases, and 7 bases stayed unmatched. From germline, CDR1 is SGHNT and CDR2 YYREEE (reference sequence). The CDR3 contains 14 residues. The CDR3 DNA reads TGTGCCAGCAGCTCGCCCGGGGGAGGGGAGACCCAGTACTTC. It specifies CASSSPGGGETQYF.

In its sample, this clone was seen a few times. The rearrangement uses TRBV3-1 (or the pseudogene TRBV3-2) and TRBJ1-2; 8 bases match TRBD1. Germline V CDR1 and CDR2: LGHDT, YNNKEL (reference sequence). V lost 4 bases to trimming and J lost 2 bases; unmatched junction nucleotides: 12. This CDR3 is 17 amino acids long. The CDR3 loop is CASSPQPPGQANYGYTF. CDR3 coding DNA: TGTGCCAGCAGCCCTCAGCCCCCGGGACAGGCAAACTATGGCTACACCTTC.

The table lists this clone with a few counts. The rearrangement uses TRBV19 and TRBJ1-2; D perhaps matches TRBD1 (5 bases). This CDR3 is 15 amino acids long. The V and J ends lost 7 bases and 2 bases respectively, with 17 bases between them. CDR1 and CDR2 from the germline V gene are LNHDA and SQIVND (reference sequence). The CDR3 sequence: CASTIAGLENYGYTF. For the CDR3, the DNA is TGTGCCAGTACTATTGCGGGGCTAGAGAACTATGGCTACACCTTC.

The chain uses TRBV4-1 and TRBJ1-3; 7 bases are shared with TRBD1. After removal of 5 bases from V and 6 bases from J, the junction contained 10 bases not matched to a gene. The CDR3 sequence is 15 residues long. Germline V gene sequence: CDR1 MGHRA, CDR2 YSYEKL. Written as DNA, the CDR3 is TGCGCCAGCAGCGTACTTAACAGGGGTGTAAACACCATATATTTT. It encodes CASSVLNRGVNTIYF.

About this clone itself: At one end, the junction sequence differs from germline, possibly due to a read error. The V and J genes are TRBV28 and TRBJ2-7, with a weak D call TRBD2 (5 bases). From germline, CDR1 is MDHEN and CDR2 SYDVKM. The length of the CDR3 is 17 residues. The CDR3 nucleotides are TGTGCCACCAGTCTGAGCGGACGATCCCTCGGATCCTACGAGCAGTACTTC. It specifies CATSLSGRSLGSYEQYF.

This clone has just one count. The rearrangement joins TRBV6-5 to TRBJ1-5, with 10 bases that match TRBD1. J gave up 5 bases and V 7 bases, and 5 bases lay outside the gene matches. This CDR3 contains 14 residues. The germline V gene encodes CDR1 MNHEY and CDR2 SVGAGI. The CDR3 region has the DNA TGTGCCAGCACCGGCGGGACAGGGGATCAGCCCCAGCATTTT. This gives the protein CASTGGTGDQPQHF.

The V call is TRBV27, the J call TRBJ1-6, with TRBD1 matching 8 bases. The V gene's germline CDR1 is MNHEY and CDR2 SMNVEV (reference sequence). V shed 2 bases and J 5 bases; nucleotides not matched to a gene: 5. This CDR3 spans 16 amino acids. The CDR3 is CASSLTGGRNNSPLHF. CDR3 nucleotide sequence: TGTGCCAGCAGTTTAACAGGGGGTAGGAATAATTCACCCCTCCACTTT.

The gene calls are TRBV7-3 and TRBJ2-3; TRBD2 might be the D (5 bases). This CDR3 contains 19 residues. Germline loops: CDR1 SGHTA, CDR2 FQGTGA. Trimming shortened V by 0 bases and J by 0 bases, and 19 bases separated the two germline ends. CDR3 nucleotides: TGTGCCAGCAGCTTAACGGGAGTGGCTAGGAACTCTAGCACAGATACGCAGTATTTT. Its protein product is CASSLTGVARNSSTDTQYF.

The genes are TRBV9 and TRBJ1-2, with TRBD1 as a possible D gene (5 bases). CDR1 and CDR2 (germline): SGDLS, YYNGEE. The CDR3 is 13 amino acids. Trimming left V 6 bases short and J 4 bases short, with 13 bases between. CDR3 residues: CASTVAQGYGYTF. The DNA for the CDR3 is TGTGCCAGCACAGTTGCCCAGGGCTATGGCTACACCTTC. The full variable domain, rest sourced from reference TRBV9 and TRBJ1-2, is DSGVTQTPKHLITATGQRVTLRCSPRSGDLSVYWYQQSLDQGLQFLIQYYNGEERAKGNILERFSAQQFPDLHSELNLSSLELGDSALYFCASTVAQGYGYTFGSGTRLTVV.

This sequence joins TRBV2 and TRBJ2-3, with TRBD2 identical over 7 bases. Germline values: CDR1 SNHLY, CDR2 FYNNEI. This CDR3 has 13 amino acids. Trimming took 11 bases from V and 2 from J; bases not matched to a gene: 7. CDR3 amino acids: CAGAGDFTDTQYF. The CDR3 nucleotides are TGTGCCGGGGCGGGGGACTTCACAGATACGCAGTATTTT.

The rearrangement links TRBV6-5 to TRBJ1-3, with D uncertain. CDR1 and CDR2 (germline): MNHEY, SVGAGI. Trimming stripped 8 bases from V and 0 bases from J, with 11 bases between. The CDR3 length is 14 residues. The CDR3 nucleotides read TGTGCCAGCTTTTCGGGGAGCTCTGGAAACACCATATATTTT. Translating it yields CASFSGSSGNTIYF.

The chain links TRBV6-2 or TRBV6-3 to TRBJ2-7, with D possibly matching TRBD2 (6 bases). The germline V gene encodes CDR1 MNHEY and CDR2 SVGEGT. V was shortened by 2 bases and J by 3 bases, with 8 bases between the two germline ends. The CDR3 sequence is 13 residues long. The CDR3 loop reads CASSYGGYYEQYF. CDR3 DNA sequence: TGTGCCAGCAGTTACGGAGGGTACTACGAGCAGTACTTC.

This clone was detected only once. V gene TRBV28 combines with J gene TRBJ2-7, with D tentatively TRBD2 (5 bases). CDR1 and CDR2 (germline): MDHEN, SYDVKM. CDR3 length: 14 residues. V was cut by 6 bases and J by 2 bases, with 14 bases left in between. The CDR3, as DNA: TGTGCCAGCAGGCGACAAGGGAGCGCCTACGAGCAGTACTTC. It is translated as CASRRQGSAYEQYF.

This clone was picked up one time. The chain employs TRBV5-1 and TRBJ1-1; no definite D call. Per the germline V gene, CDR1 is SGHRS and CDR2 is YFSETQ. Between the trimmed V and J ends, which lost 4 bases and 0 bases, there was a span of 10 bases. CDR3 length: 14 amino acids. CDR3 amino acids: CASSTDGLNTEAFF. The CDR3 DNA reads TGCGCCAGCAGCACCGACGGGTTGAACACTGAAGCTTTCTTT.

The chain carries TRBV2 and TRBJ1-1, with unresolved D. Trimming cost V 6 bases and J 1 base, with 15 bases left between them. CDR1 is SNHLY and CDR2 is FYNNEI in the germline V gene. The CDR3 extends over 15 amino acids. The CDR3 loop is CASRSHEGPNTEAFF. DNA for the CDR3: TGTGCCAGCAGATCTCACGAGGGCCCGAACACTGAAGCTTTCTTT.